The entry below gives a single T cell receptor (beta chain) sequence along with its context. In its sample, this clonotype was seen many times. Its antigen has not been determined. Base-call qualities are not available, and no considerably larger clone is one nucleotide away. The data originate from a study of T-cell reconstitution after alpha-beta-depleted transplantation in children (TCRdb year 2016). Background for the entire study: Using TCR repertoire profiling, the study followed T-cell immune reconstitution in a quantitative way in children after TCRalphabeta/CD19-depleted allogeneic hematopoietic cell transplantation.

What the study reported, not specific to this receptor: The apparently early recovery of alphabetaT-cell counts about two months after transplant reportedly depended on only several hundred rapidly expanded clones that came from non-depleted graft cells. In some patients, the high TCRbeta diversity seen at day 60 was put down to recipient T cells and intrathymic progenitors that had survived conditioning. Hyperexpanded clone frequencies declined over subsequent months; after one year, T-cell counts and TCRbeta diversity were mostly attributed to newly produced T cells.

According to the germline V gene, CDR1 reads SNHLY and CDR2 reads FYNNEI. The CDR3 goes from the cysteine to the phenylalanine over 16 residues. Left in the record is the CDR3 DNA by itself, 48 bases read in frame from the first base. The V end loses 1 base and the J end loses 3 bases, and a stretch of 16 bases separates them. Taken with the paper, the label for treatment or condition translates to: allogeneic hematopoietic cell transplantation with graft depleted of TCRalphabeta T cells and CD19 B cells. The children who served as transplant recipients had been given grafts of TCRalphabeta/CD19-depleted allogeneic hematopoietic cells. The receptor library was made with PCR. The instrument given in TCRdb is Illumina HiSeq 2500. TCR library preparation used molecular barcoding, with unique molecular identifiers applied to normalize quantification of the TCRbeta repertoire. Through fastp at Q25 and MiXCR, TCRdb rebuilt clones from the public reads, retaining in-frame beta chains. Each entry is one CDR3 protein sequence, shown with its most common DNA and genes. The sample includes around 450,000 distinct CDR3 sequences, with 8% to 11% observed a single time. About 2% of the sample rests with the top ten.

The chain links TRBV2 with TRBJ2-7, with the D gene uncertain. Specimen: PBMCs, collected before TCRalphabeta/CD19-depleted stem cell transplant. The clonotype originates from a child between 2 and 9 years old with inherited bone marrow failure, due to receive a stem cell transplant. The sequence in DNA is TGTGCCAGCAGTGAAGAGGGTCCCATCTCTTTCTACGAGCAGTACTTC. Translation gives CASSEEGPISFYEQYF.